This T cell receptor beta chain was identified during a study of cytomegalovirus exposure and HLA in healthy donors. Libraries were prepared by immunoSEQ multiplex PCR; TCRdb keeps only in-frame clonotypes and omits some of them. The sample consists of about 200,000 clones, over 65% of them appearing once. CDR1 and CDR2 (germline): LNHNV, YYDKDF (reference sequence). V lost 0 bases and J lost 3; bases outside the gene matches: 4. The CDR3 is made up of 15 amino acids. The clonotype comes from a woman younger than 30 in good health and CMV-seronegative. The chain uses TRBV15 and TRBJ2-7, with 8 bases identical to TRBD1. Source material: PBMCs. CDR3 sequence (DNA): TGTGCCACCAGCAGAGAAGGACAGGGTTACTACGAGCAGTACTTC. Translated, it gives CATSREGQGYYEQYF.